Below are 20 T cell receptor beta chains sequenced from a single sample in a study of response to subunit inactivated influenza vaccine. TCRdb reprocessed the RT-PCR reads via MiXCR and lists one record per CDR3 protein. This sample has approximately 700,000 distinct CDR3 sequences; 11% to 15% occur once, and the top ten carry 5.5% to 7%. The sample consisted of PBMCs from blood, taken less than 15 days before vaccination. Receptors were obtained from a man between 50 and 59 years old who received an inactivated influenza vaccine.

The chain recombines TRBV20-1 with TRBJ2-2; D is perhaps TRBD1 (6 bases). The germline V gene has CDR1 DFQATT and CDR2 SNEGSKA (reference sequence). Deletions cut 4 bases from V and 1 base from J, with 13 bases between. This CDR3 spans 15 amino acids. As DNA, the CDR3 is TGCAGTGCTAAACCCGGGACACAGAACACCGGGGAGCTGTTTTTT. Its protein product is CSAKPGTQNTGELFF.

The V and J genes are TRBV4-3 and TRBJ1-6; perhaps TRBD1 as D (5 bases). The CDR3 runs 14 residues. Germline V gives CDR1 LGHNA, CDR2 YSLEER. With 0 bases removed from V and 10 bases from J, the gap between germline ends came to 10 bases. The CDR3 DNA reads TGCGCCAGCAGCCAAGAAGGGGTCGGCTCACCCCTCCACTTT. Its protein is CASSQEGVGSPLHF.

Points on this clonotype: A read error may be the cause here, since a much bigger clone is one base away. This chain links TRBV14 with TRBJ1-2; D not resolved. V gave up 2 bases and J gave up 2 bases, with 3 bases separating them. This CDR3 spans 12 amino acids. Looked up from germline, CDR1 is SGHDN and CDR2 is FVKESK. The CDR3 sequence is CASSQRNYGYTF. The CDR3 DNA follows: TGTGCCAGCAGCCAACGGAACTATGGCTACACCTTC. Complete variable domain (other parts from reference TRBV14 and TRBJ1-2): EAGVTQFPSHSVIEKGQTVTLRCDPISGHDNLYWYRRVMGKEIKFLLHFVKESKQDESGMPNNRFLAERTGGTYSTLKVQPAELEDSGVYFCASSQRNYGYTFGSGTRLTVV.

This clonotype occurred a few times. This chain links TRBV11-3 with TRBJ2-3; D may be TRBD1 (5 bases). The V end lost 3 bases, the J end lost 4 bases, and 11 bases lay between the germline ends. Germline V lookup: CDR1 SGHNT, CDR2 YENEEA. This CDR3 contains 14 residues. As DNA, the CDR3 is TGTGCCAGCAGCTTTGGCGTAGGGGCAGATACGCAGTATTTT. Translating gives CASSFGVGADTQYF.

The rearrangement joins TRBV24-1 to TRBJ1-1; 9 positions agree with TRBD1. This CDR3 is built from 15 residues. Germline CDR1 reads KGHDR; CDR2 reads SFDVKD. Trimming cost V 7 bases and J 5 bases; bases outside gene matches: 10. The CDR3 is CATSVNTGGRTEAFF. Here the CDR3 DNA reads TGTGCCACCAGCGTTAATACAGGGGGCCGAACTGAAGCTTTCTTT.

The J gene is TRBJ2-5, the V gene TRBV4-1; a possible D gene is TRBD2 (6 bases). The CDR3 length is 15 residues. Germline V lookup: CDR1 MGHRA, CDR2 YSYEKL. Trimming pared 1 base from V and 5 bases from J, leaving 14 bases between. This CDR3 is CASSQGSSVRETQYF. The CDR3 region has the DNA TGCGCCAGCAGCCAAGGTTCTAGCGTCCGGGAGACCCAGTACTTC.

This clonotype was counted between two and nine times. The chain joins TRBV5-8 to TRBJ2-1; no clear D. Germline CDR1 reads SGHTS; CDR2 reads YDEGEE. This CDR3 has 15 residues. V was shortened by 8 bases and J by 3 bases, with 18 bases between the two germline ends. The CDR3 spells CASRNPILLYNEQFF. The CDR3 region has the DNA TGTGCCAGTCGTAACCCAATTCTCCTCTACAATGAGCAGTTCTTC. Supplemented by reference TRBV5-8 and TRBJ2-1, the full variable domain reads EAGVTQSPTHLIKTRGQQATLRCSPISGHTSVYWYQQALGLGLQFLLWYDEGEERNRGNFPPRFSGRQFPNYSSELNVNALELEDSALYLCASRNPILLYNEQFFGPGTRLTVL.

The J gene is TRBJ1-1, the V gene TRBV29-1; no clear D gene. Germline V gene data show CDR1 as SQVTM and CDR2 as ANQGSEA. The CDR3 is 14 residues long. Trimming took 0 bases from V and 5 from J, leaving 13 bases between them. The CDR3 reads CSVEDSSLRTEAFF. The DNA for the CDR3 is TGCAGCGTTGAAGATAGCAGTCTGCGGACTGAAGCTTTCTTT.

Many counts were recorded for this clonotype. CDR3 residues: CASSIRGLSNQPQHF. CDR3 in DNA: TGTGCCAGCAGTATCAGGGGATTGTCCAATCAGCCCCAGCATTTT. This chain connects TRBV12-3 or TRBV12-4 to TRBJ1-5, with D possibly TRBD1 on 6 matching bases. The V end lost 5 bases, the J end lost 3 bases, and 14 bases lay between the germline ends. The CDR3 is made up of 15 amino acids.

The rearrangement links TRBV30 to TRBJ2-5; TRBD2 aligns across 7 bases. Germline CDR1 reads GTSNPN; CDR2 reads SVGIG (reference sequence). The CDR3 is 12 residues long. Unmatched junction bases numbered 4, after V lost 7 bases and J lost 2 bases. In DNA, the CDR3 is TGTGCCTTACTAGCGAAGCAAGAGACCCAGTACTTC. Amino acids: CALLAKQETQYF.

This clonotype was recorded once. Here the CDR3 DNA reads TGTGCCAGCAGTTTCGGGAGTCCGTACGAGCAGTACTTC. Translating it yields CASSFGSPYEQYF. The chain combines TRBV27 with TRBJ2-7; D might be TRBD2 (6 bases). CDR1 MNHEY and CDR2 SMNVEV come from the germline V gene (reference sequence). The length of the CDR3 is 13 residues. The V and J ends lost 3 bases and 4 bases respectively, with 10 bases between them.

This clonotype has just a few counts. This sequence joins TRBV28 and TRBJ2-1; TRBD1 or TRBD2 may be the D gene (7 bases each). Germline V gene lookup returns CDR1 MDHEN and CDR2 SYDVKM. The CDR3 extends over 16 amino acids. The V and J ends lost 4 bases and 3 bases respectively, with 16 bases between them. CDR3 bases: TGTGCCAGCAGTTCCTTGGGGAGGGGGCTCTACAATGAGCAGTTCTTC. Encoded protein: CASSSLGRGLYNEQFF. Complete variable domain (other parts from reference TRBV28 and TRBJ2-1): DVKVTQSSRYLVKRTGEKVFLECVQDMDHENMFWYRQDPGLGLRLIYFSYDVKMKEKGDIPEGYSVSREKKERFSLILESASTNQTSMYLCASSSLGRGLYNEQFFGPGTRLTVL.

V gene TRBV6-1 combines with J gene TRBJ2-3, with D unresolved. The CDR3 is 16 residues long. V was cut by 6 bases and J by 2 bases, with 18 bases left in between. Germline lookup yields CDR1 MNHNS and CDR2 SASEGT. The DNA of the CDR3 is TGTGCCAGCAGCAACACCGGTCGGTTGTTCACAGATACGCAGTATTTT. Its translation: CASSNTGRLFTDTQYF.

The CDR3 DNA follows: TGCAGTGCTAGAGTCGGACTAGCGGGAGACTTGTACAATGAGCAGTTCTTC. Encoded protein: CSARVGLAGDLYNEQFF. V is TRBV20-1 and J is TRBJ2-1; TRBD2 agrees at 13 bases. The CDR3 extends over 17 amino acids. The germline V gene encodes CDR1 DFQATT and CDR2 SNEGSKA (reference sequence). The junction had 7 bases not matched to a gene; V was cut back by 1 base and J by 4 bases.

This rearrangement joins TRBV20-1 to TRBJ2-4; maybe TRBD1 (6 bases). The length of the CDR3 is 15 residues. V lost 6 bases to trimming and J lost 2 bases, with 17 bases between them. Germline CDR1 reads DFQATT; CDR2 reads SNEGSKA (reference sequence). CDR3 DNA: TGCAGTGCCGATAACAGGGTTGCGACCAAAAACATTCAGTACTTC. It translates to CSADNRVATKNIQYF.

The chain is built from TRBV6-2 or TRBV6-3 and TRBJ2-2, with no clear D. The V and J ends lost 7 bases and 4 bases respectively, with 13 bases between them. Per germline, CDR1 MNHEY and CDR2 SVGEGT. CDR3 length: 14 amino acids. CDR3 bases: TGTGCCAGCACCTCAGACCTTTTCACCGGGGAGCTGTTTTTT. Its protein product is CASTSDLFTGELFF.

This clonotype was found many times. The gene calls are TRBV4-3 and TRBJ2-5, with 8 bases aligning to TRBD2. The CDR3 loop spans 18 amino acids. Germline V CDR1 and CDR2: LGHNA, YSLEER. V lost 0 bases and J lost 1; bases outside the gene matches: 10. CDR3 region: CASSQDLFGGVLQETQYF. In nucleotides, the CDR3 is TGCGCCAGCAGCCAAGATTTGTTCGGGGGGGTTCTCCAAGAGACCCAGTACTTC.

CDR3 nucleotide sequence: TGTGCCAGCAGCGCCCAAATGGGCGGCTACACCTTC. This translates into CASSAQMGGYTF. V gene TRBV27 combines with J gene TRBJ1-2; D gene ambiguous. Trimming shortened V by 6 bases and J by 8 bases, and 13 bases separated the two germline ends. The CDR3 is made up of 12 amino acids. Per the germline V gene, CDR1 is MNHEY and CDR2 is SMNVEV (reference sequence).

The chain joins TRBV4-3 to TRBJ2-7, with D hard to call. Germline CDR1 is LGHNA and CDR2 is YSLEER. The CDR3 has 13 amino acids. The V and J ends lost 2 bases and 6 bases respectively, with 11 bases between them. CDR3 in DNA: TGCGCCAGCAGCCAACGGGTGGCTGGCGAGCAGTACTTC. Protein product: CASSQRVAGEQYF.

This clonotype was counted a few times. The chain uses TRBV7-3 and TRBJ2-1; D gene unclear. This CDR3 has 13 residues. Deletions cut 5 bases from V and 7 bases from J, with 12 bases between. Germline V gene data show CDR1 as SGHTA and CDR2 as FQGTGA. CDR3 in DNA: TGTGCCAGCAGCGCCCGCCCTAGAAATGAGCAGTTCTTC. Translation gives CASSARPRNEQFF.